Below are 30 T cell receptor beta chains sequenced from a single sample in a study of blood T cell repertoires in COVID-19. This table comes from immunoSEQ multiplex PCR, and its TCRdb copy is limited to in-frame clones, with some not included. The sample holds about 190,000 clones, around 80% seen once. The sample taken for sequencing was peripheral blood. The receptors derive from a man under 40 with active or convalescent COVID-19.

J is TRBJ1-1 and V is TRBV9, with D perhaps matching TRBD1 (6 bases). Trimming took 3 bases from V and 0 from J, leaving 9 bases between them. This CDR3 is built from 14 residues. Germline CDR1 is SGDLS and CDR2 is YYNGEE. CDR3 amino acids: CASSATGMNTEAFF. In DNA form, the CDR3 reads TGTGCCAGCAGCGCGACAGGAATGAACACTGAAGCTTTCTTT. The full variable domain, completed using reference TRBV9 and TRBJ1-1, is DSGVTQTPKHLITATGQRVTLRCSPRSGDLSVYWYQQSLDQGLQFLIQYYNGEERAKGNILERFSAQQFPDLHSELNLSSLELGDSALYFCASSATGMNTEAFFGQGTRLTVV.

The chain has TRBV4-1 and TRBJ1-1; possibly TRBD1 for D (6 bases). This CDR3 has 15 residues. Germline lookup yields CDR1 MGHRA and CDR2 YSYEKL. V was cut by 4 bases and J by 11 bases, with 23 bases left in between. CDR3 residues: CASSLSPAGEEEAFF. The CDR3 DNA reads TGCGCCAGCAGCCTCAGTCCCGCAGGGGAAGAGGAGGCTTTCTTT.

The chain uses TRBV6-5 and TRBJ2-1, with D unresolved. This CDR3 has 14 amino acids. V was trimmed by 0 bases and J by 8 bases, leaving 11 bases between them. From germline, CDR1 is MNHEY and CDR2 SVGAGI. The CDR3: CASSYSLGLYEQFF. CDR3 sequence (DNA): TGTGCCAGCAGTTACTCCCTTGGGCTGTATGAGCAGTTCTTC.

This chain joins TRBV4-2 and TRBJ1-2; no clear D. Germline V CDR1 and CDR2: LGHNA, YNFKEQ. The V and J ends lost 0 bases and 1 base respectively, with 12 bases between them. The CDR3 extends over 16 amino acids. The CDR3 here is CASSQDTVLLNYGYTF. CDR3 bases: TGTGCCAGCAGCCAAGACACGGTACTCCTTAACTATGGCTACACCTTC.

The chain joins TRBV5-1 to TRBJ1-2; D is undetermined. This CDR3 region has 15 residues. With 6 bases removed from V and 2 bases from J, the gap between germline ends came to 17 bases. Per germline, CDR1 SGHRS and CDR2 YFSETQ. This CDR3 is CASTRASGGNYGYTF. The CDR3, as DNA: TGCGCCAGCACCCGGGCCTCAGGAGGGAACTATGGCTACACCTTC. Variable domain in full (rest from reference TRBV5-1 and TRBJ1-2): KAGVTQTPRYLIKTRGQQVTLSCSPISGHRSVSWYQQTPGQGLQFLFEYFSETQRNKGNFPGRFSGRQFSNSRSEMNVSTLELGDSALYLCASTRASGGNYGYTFGSGTRLTVV.

The rearrangement joins TRBV7-9 to TRBJ2-3, with 12 bases fitting TRBD2. The germline CDR1 and CDR2 sequences are SEHNR and FQNEAQ (reference sequence). V gave up 5 bases and J gave up 1 base; unmatched junction bases: 10. CDR3 length equals 18 residues. In DNA form, the CDR3 reads TGTGCCAGCAGCCCATCTAGCGGGAGGGCCTCCGGCACAGATACGCAGTATTTT. Amino acids: CASSPSSGRASGTDTQYF.

The chain employs TRBV27 and TRBJ1-4; D gene unclear. Germline V gene sequence: CDR1 MNHEY, CDR2 SMNVEV (reference sequence). The CDR3 spans 15 residues. The V end lost 0 bases, the J end lost 5 bases, and 10 bases lay between the germline ends. CDR3 in amino acids: CASSLSARRNEKLFF. DNA of the CDR3: TGTGCCAGCAGTTTATCCGCCAGGCGAAATGAAAAACTGTTTTTT.

The chain is built from TRBV15 and TRBJ1-6, with TRBD1 as a possible D gene (5 bases). The CDR3 is 16 residues long. V was shortened by 0 bases and J by 4 bases, with 10 bases between the two germline ends. CDR1 and CDR2 (germline): LNHNV, YYDKDF (reference sequence). The CDR3 is CATSRESGLYNSPLHF. In DNA form, the CDR3 reads TGTGCCACCAGCAGAGAGTCGGGACTTTATAATTCACCCCTCCACTTT.

V and J are TRBV5-1 and TRBJ1-2, with 8 bases fitting TRBD1. Germline V gene lookup returns CDR1 SGHRS and CDR2 YFSETQ. The CDR3 sequence is 14 residues long. V lost 2 bases to trimming and J lost 3 bases; unmatched junction nucleotides: 3. The CDR3 nucleotides are TGCGCCAGCAGCTTAGGACAGGGATACTATGGCTACACCTTC. As protein: CASSLGQGYYGYTF.

The chain combines TRBV28 with TRBJ1-2, with unresolved D. The CDR3 length is 13 residues. Trimming stripped 7 bases from V and 0 bases from J, with 9 bases between. Germline lookup yields CDR1 MDHEN and CDR2 SYDVKM. CDR3 DNA sequence: TGTGCCAGCACCCTTACAACTAACTATGGCTACACCTTC. Translated: CASTLTTNYGYTF.

V and J are TRBV3-1 (or the pseudogene TRBV3-2) and TRBJ1-2; D gene ambiguous. In germline, CDR1 is LGHDT, CDR2 YNNKEL (reference sequence). The CDR3 is made up of 13 amino acids. Deletions cut 6 bases from V and 2 bases from J, with 10 bases between. CDR3 region: CASSGAPNYGYTF. CDR3 DNA: TGTGCCAGCAGTGGAGCACCGAACTATGGCTACACCTTC.

CDR3 amino acids: CASSFASGGSEKLFF. The CDR3 DNA reads TGTGCCAGCAGCTTTGCGTCAGGGGGTAGTGAAAAACTGTTTTTT. The chain joins TRBV7-9 to TRBJ1-4, with 7 bases that match TRBD1. J was trimmed by 7 bases and V by 3 bases; bases with no gene match: 8. Germline lookup yields CDR1 SEHNR and CDR2 FQNEAQ (reference sequence). The CDR3 runs to 15 residues. Using reference TRBV7-9 and TRBJ1-4 for the parts outside the CDR3, the full variable domain is DTGVSQNPRHKITKRGQNVTFRCDPISEHNRLYWYRQTLGQGPEFLTYFQNEAQLEKSRLLSDRFSAERPKGSFSTLEIQRTEQGDSAMYLCASSFASGGSEKLFFGSGTQLSVL.

The chain joins TRBV25-1 to TRBJ1-5, with D maybe TRBD1 (5 bases). The CDR3 runs 16 residues. Germline-derived CDR1 and CDR2 are MGHDK and SYGVNS. V shed 1 base and J shed 6 bases, with 16 bases lying between them. The CDR3 coding sequence is TGTGCCAGCAGTGAATCTGTTGGGGGAGGGAGTCAGCCCCAGCATTTT. Protein: CASSESVGGGSQPQHF. The complete variable domain, with remaining parts taken from reference TRBV25-1 and TRBJ1-5, reads EADIYQTPRYLVIGTGKKITLECSQTMGHDKMYWYQQDPGMELHLIHYSYGVNSTEKGDLSSESTVSRIRTEHFPLTLESARPSHTSQYLCASSESVGGGSQPQHFGDGTRLSIL.

The chain carries TRBV6-4 and TRBJ1-2, with D maybe TRBD1 (6 bases). The CDR3 runs 13 residues. V gave up 6 bases and J gave up 7 bases, with 15 bases separating them. Germline CDR1 MRHNA, CDR2 SNTAGT. The CDR3 protein is CASSGTGRAGYTF. As DNA, the CDR3 is TGTGCCAGCAGCGGAACAGGGAGAGCTGGCTACACCTTC.

CDR3 DNA sequence: TGTGCCAGTAGTATAGGCGGGACAGTTGAAGCTTTCTTT. Protein product: CASSIGGTVEAFF. The chain carries TRBV19 and TRBJ1-1; 7 bases align to TRBD1. The V gene end was trimmed by 1 base and the J gene end by 7 bases; junction bases not matched to a gene: 3. Germline V CDR1 and CDR2: LNHDA, SQIVND (reference sequence). The CDR3 runs to 13 residues.

The chain employs TRBV4-1 and TRBJ1-1; no firm D call. V dropped 2 bases and J dropped 3 bases, with 13 bases sitting between them. This CDR3 has 15 residues. Germline CDR1 is MGHRA and CDR2 is YSYEKL. The CDR3 protein is CASSQWAGADTEAFF. In DNA, the CDR3 is TGCGCCAGCAGCCAATGGGCGGGAGCAGACACTGAAGCTTTCTTT.

The rearrangement joins TRBV5-1 to TRBJ2-7; 7 bases match TRBD1. Looked up from germline, CDR1 is SGHRS and CDR2 is YFSETQ. V trimming: 5 bases; J trimming: 4 bases; junction bases outside the gene matches: 15. There are 16 residues in the CDR3. This chain's CDR3 is CASRSIQQGYQYEQYF. CDR3 coding DNA: TGCGCCAGCAGATCGATCCAACAGGGGTACCAGTACGAGCAGTACTTC.

This clone appeared a single time. The chain uses TRBV13 and TRBJ2-7, with D tentatively TRBD1 (6 bases). CDR1 and CDR2 (germline): PRHDT, FYEKMQ (reference sequence). The germline V and J ends were trimmed by 6 bases and 6 bases, with 12 bases remaining between them. This CDR3 region has 12 residues. The CDR3 coding sequence is TGTGCCAGCAGTATACAGGGTACCGAGCAGTACTTC. It encodes CASSIQGTEQYF.

The chain has TRBV4-1 and TRBJ2-2; the match to TRBD1 covers 9 bases. Germline values: CDR1 MGHRA, CDR2 YSYEKL. Germline trimming cut 8 bases from V and 2 bases from J; bases unmatched to any gene: 3. This CDR3 has 14 residues. CDR3 nucleotide sequence: TGCGCCAGCTCGGACAGGGGTAACACCGGGGAGCTGTTTTTT. This encodes CASSDRGNTGELFF.

The V gene is TRBV20-1, the J gene TRBJ1-2; the match to TRBD1 covers 7 bases. CDR1 and CDR2 (germline): DFQATT, SNEGSKA (reference sequence). The CDR3 runs 13 residues. Trimming at V came to 3 bases and at J to 4 bases, leaving 5 bases not matched to a gene. The CDR3 sequence is CSASDGTAYGYTF. CDR3 sequence (DNA): TGCAGTGCTAGTGACGGGACAGCCTATGGCTACACCTTC.

With respect to this clone: Other nucleotide sequences from this sample produce the same CDR3. This chain uses TRBV24-1 with TRBJ1-5; TRBD1 agrees at 10 bases. The germline V gene has CDR1 KGHDR and CDR2 SFDVKD. With 3 bases clipped from V and 2 bases from J, the junction kept 3 bases outside the gene matches. The CDR3 sequence is 16 residues long. CDR3 sequence (DNA): TGTGCCACCAGTGATGGGGGACAGGGGCGCAATCAGCCCCAGCATTTT. Translation: CATSDGGQGRNQPQHF.

The chain is built from TRBV11-3 and TRBJ2-1; weak D call: TRBD1 (5 bases). Trimming cost V 1 base and J 0 bases, with 10 bases left between them. The germline gives CDR1 SGHNT, CDR2 YENEEA. CDR3 size: 16 residues. The CDR3 sequence: CASSLGADSSYNEQFF. The DNA for the CDR3 is TGTGCCAGCAGCTTAGGGGCCGACAGCTCCTACAATGAGCAGTTCTTC.

About this clone: The junction differs from germline at one of its ends, possibly a read error. The chain combines TRBV5-1 with TRBJ2-2; 8 bases map to TRBD2. The CDR3 length is 16 residues. Germline CDR1 and CDR2: SGHRS and YFSETQ. CDR3 loop: CASSLEGGRNPGELFF. In DNA form, the CDR3 reads TGCGCCAGCAGCTTGGAGGGCGGGAGGAACCCCGGGGAGCTGTTTTTT.

CDR3 amino acids: CASSPARSRGGYNEQFF. In DNA form, the CDR3 reads TGTGCCAGCAGCCCGGCGAGGTCTAGGGGGGGATACAATGAGCAGTTCTTC. The chain uses TRBV7-2 and TRBJ2-1, with a possible D match to TRBD2 (7 bases). V was trimmed by 5 bases and J by 4 bases, leaving 21 bases between them. Germline loops: CDR1 SGHTA, CDR2 FQGNSA. The CDR3 extends over 17 amino acids. The full variable domain, its missing parts supplied by reference TRBV7-2 and TRBJ2-1, is GAGVSQSPSNKVTEKGKDVELRCDPISGHTALYWYRQSLGQGLEFLIYFQGNSAPDKSGLPSDRFSAERTGGSVSTLTIQRTQQEDSAVYLCASSPARSRGGYNEQFFGPGTRLTVL.

The rearrangement links TRBV9 to TRBJ2-1, with TRBD2 identical over 7 bases. CDR3 length: 15 residues. The junction had 8 bases not matched to a gene; V was cut back by 0 bases and J by 8 bases. Germline V gene lookup returns CDR1 SGDLS and CDR2 YYNGEE. CDR3 loop: CASSVEPSGAHEQFF. CDR3 DNA sequence: TGTGCCAGCAGCGTAGAGCCTAGCGGAGCGCATGAGCAGTTCTTC.

This clone was detected once. This chain uses TRBV11-2 with TRBJ1-6; a weak D match, TRBD1 (5 bases). The germline V gene encodes CDR1 SGHAT and CDR2 FQNNGV. This CDR3 spans 16 amino acids. V was trimmed by 4 bases and J by 5 bases, leaving 15 bases between them. The DNA of the CDR3 is TGTGCCAGCAGCTCGTTACTGCGGGGGGATAATTCACCCCTCCACTTT. Protein product: CASSSLLRGDNSPLHF. Together with reference TRBV11-2 and TRBJ1-6, the CDR3 gives the full variable domain: EAGVAQSPRYKIIEKRQSVAFWCNPISGHATLYWYQQILGQGPKLLIQFQNNGVVDDSQLPKDRFSAERLKGVDSTLKIQPAKLEDSAVYLCASSSLLRGDNSPLHFGNGTRLTVT.

This clone was seen more than once but under ten times. The chain uses TRBV4-1 and TRBJ1-3; TRBD1 might be the D (5 bases). Per the germline V gene, CDR1 is MGHRA and CDR2 is YSYEKL. Trimming removed 9 bases at V and 3 bases at J, with 9 bases between. CDR3 length: 12 residues. The CDR3 DNA reads as TGCGCCAGTGGGGCCCTTGGAAACACCATATATTTT. It is translated as CASGALGNTIYF.

The sample holds many counts of this clone. This chain links TRBV7-9 with TRBJ2-7; D gene ambiguous. Trimming shortened V by 3 bases and J by 2 bases, and 2 bases separated the two germline ends. CDR3 length: 11 residues. CDR1 and CDR2 (germline): SEHNR, FQNEAQ (reference sequence). The CDR3 nucleotides read TGTGCCAGCAGCTTTACCTACGAGCAGTACTTC. As protein: CASSFTYEQYF. Drawing the rest from reference TRBV7-9 and TRBJ2-7, the complete variable domain is DTGVSQNPRHKITKRGQNVTFRCDPISEHNRLYWYRQTLGQGPEFLTYFQNEAQLEKSRLLSDRFSAERPKGSFSTLEIQRTEQGDSAMYLCASSFTYEQYFGPGTRLTVT.

The rearrangement uses TRBV6-5 and TRBJ2-5, with 7 bases that match TRBD1. Germline lookup yields CDR1 MNHEY and CDR2 SVGAGI. The V and J ends lost 0 bases and 5 bases, in that order; junction bases with no gene match: 6. This CDR3 spans 15 amino acids. The CDR3 nucleotides read TGTGCCAGCAGTTACTCGAAGGGGGCAGGGGAGACCCAGTACTTC. It translates to CASSYSKGAGETQYF.

V is TRBV29-1 and J is TRBJ2-3; D not certain. V was pared by 4 bases and J by 2 bases, with 10 bases between. The CDR3 sequence is 13 residues long. CDR1 SQVTM and CDR2 ANQGSEA come from the germline V gene. This chain's CDR3 is CSVVLAYTDTQYF. Here the CDR3 DNA reads TGCAGCGTTGTTTTAGCCTACACAGATACGCAGTATTTT.